The 26 T cell receptor beta chains below come from one sample, sequenced in a study of blood T cell repertoires in COVID-19. TCRdb's table, derived via immunoSEQ multiplex PCR, lists solely in-frame clones and lacks some. The repertoire holds over 100,000 clones, with over 70% as singletons. The material sequenced was peripheral blood. The receptors originated from a woman aged 45-59 years with acute or convalescent COVID-19.

The chain uses TRBV7-2 and TRBJ2-2; perhaps TRBD2 as D (7 bases). Germline V CDR1 and CDR2: SGHTA, FQGNSA. CDR3 length: 15 amino acids. The V end lost 5 bases, the J end lost 8 bases, and 18 bases lay between the germline ends. The CDR3 DNA follows: TGTGCCAGCAGCCGGGGAGGGGGGATATTTGGGGAGCTGTTTTTT. Its protein product is CASSRGGGIFGELFF.

The chain uses TRBV11-2 and TRBJ1-2, with D possibly matching TRBD1 (5 bases). This CDR3 is built from 16 residues. Germline assignment: CDR1 SGHAT and CDR2 FQNNGV. V dropped 5 bases and J dropped 4 bases, with 20 bases sitting between them. In DNA form, the CDR3 reads TGTGCCAGCAGCCTAATGGAGGGGAGGGGAGGCTATGGCTACACCTTC. Translation gives CASSLMEGRGGYGYTF.

The chain employs TRBV6-5 and TRBJ1-6, with no clear D. V was cut by 2 bases and J by 7 bases, with 15 bases left in between. The CDR3 consists of 16 residues. Germline V gene data show CDR1 as MNHEY and CDR2 as SVGAGI. CDR3 sequence: CASSYRPTDHNSPLHF. The DNA of the CDR3 is TGTGCCAGCAGTTACCGACCCACAGATCACAATTCACCCCTCCACTTT.

In its sample, this clone was seen a few times. V is TRBV27 and J is TRBJ1-6, with D tentatively TRBD1 (5 bases). The CDR3 runs to 13 residues. Trimming stripped 5 bases from V and 8 bases from J, with 10 bases between. Germline lookup yields CDR1 MNHEY and CDR2 SMNVEV (reference sequence). The CDR3 is CASSPRVDSPLHF. In DNA, the CDR3 is TGTGCCAGCAGTCCCAGGGTTGATTCACCCCTCCACTTT.

This chain connects TRBV7-2 to TRBJ1-2, with TRBD1 matching 8 bases. Germline values: CDR1 SGHTA, CDR2 FQGNSA. The V gene end was trimmed by 4 bases and the J gene end by 3 bases; junction bases not matched to a gene: 7. The CDR3 extends over 15 amino acids. This CDR3 reads CASSSRQGYDYGYTF. The CDR3 nucleotides are TGTGCCAGCAGCTCCAGACAGGGGTACGACTATGGCTACACCTTC.

The chain uses TRBV4-1 and TRBJ1-2; 9 bases agree with TRBD1. V was pared by 1 base and J by 3 bases, with 6 bases of the junction left unmatched. The length of the CDR3 is 16 residues. CDR1 is MGHRA and CDR2 is YSYEKL in the germline V gene. Here the CDR3 reads CASSQGRDRVDYGYTF. DNA of the CDR3: TGCGCCAGCAGCCAAGGGCGGGACAGGGTCGACTATGGCTACACCTTC.

The chain employs TRBV10-3 and TRBJ1-2, with TRBD1 identical over 10 bases. Germline V lookup: CDR1 ENHRY, CDR2 SYGVKD. The J segment lost 8 bases and the V segment lost 4 bases, leaving 4 bases of the junction unmatched. This CDR3 region has 13 residues. CDR3 residues: CAISVGTGVGYTF. The CDR3 region has the DNA TGTGCCATCAGTGTGGGGACAGGGGTCGGCTACACCTTC.

The CDR3 spells CASSKTDTVYEQYF. For the CDR3, the DNA is TGCGCCAGCAGCAAGACGGACACCGTCTACGAGCAGTACTTC. The chain couples TRBV5-1 to TRBJ2-7; TRBD1 might be the D (5 bases). The CDR3 contains 14 residues. From germline, CDR1 is SGHRS and CDR2 YFSETQ. Between the trimmed V and J ends, which lost 4 bases and 3 bases, there was a span of 14 bases.

The J gene is TRBJ1-3, the V gene TRBV3-1 (or the pseudogene TRBV3-2); 9 bases align to TRBD1. This CDR3 comprises 16 residues. V lost 3 bases to trimming and J lost 2 bases; unmatched junction nucleotides: 5. Germline lookup yields CDR1 LGHDT and CDR2 YNNKEL (reference sequence). CDR3 in amino acids: CASSHLQGATGNTIYF. The CDR3 DNA is TGTGCCAGCAGCCACCTACAGGGGGCTACTGGAAACACCATATATTTT.

The rearrangement links TRBV5-6 to TRBJ1-2; 8 bases line up with TRBD1. V lost 6 bases to trimming and J lost 8 bases; unmatched junction nucleotides: 6. The germline V gene encodes CDR1 SGHDT and CDR2 YYEEEE. The CDR3 contains 12 residues. CDR3 residues: CASNAGGLGYTF. The DNA for the CDR3 is TGTGCCAGCAATGCAGGGGGCCTAGGCTACACCTTC.

The V gene is TRBV7-2, the J gene TRBJ1-2; D not certain. The V gene lost 1 base and the J gene lost 8 bases, with 17 bases spanning the gap. The CDR3 sequence is 15 residues long. Germline V gene lookup returns CDR1 SGHTA and CDR2 FQGNSA. DNA of the CDR3: TGTGCCAGCAGCTTAGAGGGAGGGAAATTACGCGGCTACACCTTC. This translates into CASSLEGGKLRGYTF.

The J gene is TRBJ1-2, the V gene TRBV9, with TRBD1 as a possible D gene (6 bases). This CDR3 is 14 amino acids long. CDR1 SGDLS and CDR2 YYNGEE come from the germline V gene. V shed 1 base and J shed 2 bases, with 9 bases lying between them. CDR3 region: CASSVQTGNYGYTF. The CDR3 DNA follows: TGTGCCAGCAGCGTACAAACAGGGAACTATGGCTACACCTTC.

DNA of the CDR3: TGTGCCAGCAGTGCATCTGCGGGAAGTAACACCGGGGAGCTGTTTTTT. Its translation: CASSASAGSNTGELFF. The chain is built from TRBV2 and TRBJ2-2; D perhaps matches TRBD2 (6 bases). The CDR3 sequence is 16 residues long. CDR1 and CDR2 (germline): SNHLY, FYNNEI. The ends were cut back, 4 bases at V and 2 bases at J, with 14 bases in the middle.

The V call is TRBV11-2, the J call TRBJ2-3; 12 nucleotides align to TRBD2. V was pared by 0 bases and J by 1 base, with 5 bases of the junction left unmatched. This CDR3 has 18 residues. Germline V lookup: CDR1 SGHAT, CDR2 FQNNGV. CDR3 sequence: CASSLDTGTSGRTDTQYF. As DNA, the CDR3 is TGTGCCAGCAGCTTAGACACAGGGACTAGCGGGCGCACAGATACGCAGTATTTT.

The rearrangement joins TRBV9 to TRBJ1-2, with D unclear. This CDR3 has 14 amino acids. CDR1 and CDR2 from the germline V gene are SGDLS and YYNGEE. V lost 0 bases to trimming and J lost 1 base, with 7 bases between them. DNA for the CDR3: TGTGCCAGCAGCGTAGATCCCAATAACTATGGCTACACCTTC. Its protein is CASSVDPNNYGYTF. Filled out from reference TRBV9 and TRBJ1-2, the complete variable domain reads DSGVTQTPKHLITATGQRVTLRCSPRSGDLSVYWYQQSLDQGLQFLIQYYNGEERAKGNILERFSAQQFPDLHSELNLSSLELGDSALYFCASSVDPNNYGYTFGSGTRLTVV.

The V and J genes are TRBV6-6 and TRBJ1-5; the match to TRBD1 covers 7 bases. J was trimmed by 7 bases and V by 8 bases; bases with no gene match: 8. This CDR3 is built from 13 residues. Per germline, CDR1 MNHNY and CDR2 SVGAGI (reference sequence). The CDR3 loop is CASRGGAGQPQHF. CDR3 DNA: TGTGCCAGCCGAGGGGGCGCGGGGCAGCCCCAGCATTTT.

The chain uses TRBV28 and TRBJ1-3, with 7 bases that match TRBD1. V was pared by 6 bases and J by 6 bases, with 8 bases of the junction left unmatched. CDR1 is MDHEN, CDR2 SYDVKM, per germline. The CDR3 runs to 14 residues. The CDR3 is CASRNSGQQNTIYF. In DNA form, the CDR3 reads TGTGCCAGCAGGAACTCGGGACAGCAAAACACCATATATTTT.

V is TRBV5-1 and J is TRBJ2-4; 7 bases are a match to TRBD1. Germline CDR1 and CDR2: SGHRS and YFSETQ. This CDR3 spans 19 amino acids. The ends lost 4 bases at V and 3 bases at J; junction bases unmatched: 19. The CDR3 nucleotides read TGCGCCAGCAGCCCCCGTCCCGCTGGCATTCACAGGGGCAAAAACATTCAGTACTTC. It translates to CASSPRPAGIHRGKNIQYF.

The CDR3 DNA reads as TGTGCCAGTACCCGGGAGATTCCCACTGAAGCTTTCTTT. Residues: CASTREIPTEAFF. This chain joins TRBV19 and TRBJ1-1; D gene uncertain. The germline V gene encodes CDR1 LNHDA and CDR2 SQIVND (reference sequence). This CDR3 region has 13 residues. V was clipped by 7 bases and J by 4 bases, with 13 bases between them.

The J gene is TRBJ2-3, the V gene TRBV4-1; 8 bases agree with TRBD1. The CDR3 loop spans 17 amino acids. Germline V lookup: CDR1 MGHRA, CDR2 YSYEKL. Unmatched junction bases numbered 5, after V lost 0 bases and J lost 0 bases. The CDR3 is CASSQERQGRSTDTQYF. The DNA for the CDR3 is TGCGCCAGCAGCCAAGAACGACAGGGGCGTAGCACAGATACGCAGTATTTT.

CDR3 nucleotide sequence: TGTGCCAGCAGAATAGACAGGTATACTGAAGCTTTCTTT. Translated: CASRIDRYTEAFF. V usage is TRBV5-4 and J usage is TRBJ1-1, with D maybe TRBD1 (6 bases). Germline V gene data show CDR1 as SGHNT and CDR2 as YYREEE (reference sequence). With 5 bases removed from V and 5 bases from J, the gap between germline ends came to 13 bases. CDR3 length equals 13 residues. Full variable domain (missing parts from reference TRBV5-4 and TRBJ1-1): ETGVTQSPTHLIKTRGQQVTLRCSSQSGHNTVSWYQQALGQGPQFIFQYYREEENGRGNFPPRFSGLQFPNYSSELNVNALELDDSALYLCASRIDRYTEAFFGQGTRLTVV.

This chain links TRBV6-5 with TRBJ1-2; D is ambiguous. The V end lost 0 bases, the J end lost 3 bases, and 8 bases lay between the germline ends. CDR1 is MNHEY, CDR2 SVGAGI, per germline. The CDR3 consists of 14 residues. CDR3 loop: CASSYSPIDYGYTF. Here the CDR3 DNA reads TGTGCCAGCAGTTACTCCCCAATAGACTATGGCTACACCTTC.

J is TRBJ1-1 and V is TRBV2; no firm D call. The germline CDR1 and CDR2 sequences are SNHLY and FYNNEI. The CDR3 has 14 amino acids. Between the trimmed V and J ends, which lost 6 bases and 0 bases, there was a span of 11 bases. The CDR3 DNA is TGTGCCAGCAGGGCCCGCGGGATGAACACTGAAGCTTTCTTT. Its protein is CASRARGMNTEAFF. Filled out from reference TRBV2 and TRBJ1-1, the complete variable domain reads EPEVTQTPSHQVTQMGQEVILRCVPISNHLYFYWYRQILGQKVEFLVSFYNNEISEKSEIFDDQFSVERPDGSNFTLKIRSTKLEDSAMYFCASRARGMNTEAFFGQGTRLTVV.

Turning to this clone: The junction does not match germline at one end; this may be a read error. The chain employs TRBV7-7 and TRBJ2-1, with D possibly being TRBD2 (6 bases). Germline V gene sequence: CDR1 SSHAT, CDR2 FNYEAQ (reference sequence). There are 13 residues in the CDR3. The CDR3 loop is CASSLGLYNEQFF. For the CDR3, the DNA is TGTGCTAGCAGTCTGGGACTCTACAATGAGCAGTTCTTC.

J is TRBJ1-2 and V is TRBV5-5; 7 bases agree with TRBD1. Germline CDR1 reads SGHKS; CDR2 reads YYEKEE (reference sequence). Trimming cost V 0 bases and J 5 bases; bases outside gene matches: 13. The CDR3 is 17 residues long. This CDR3 reads CASSLGTGGTRSYGYTF. The CDR3 DNA is TGTGCCAGCAGCTTGGGGACAGGAGGAACCAGGAGTTATGGCTACACCTTC.

This clone was recorded a few times. The CDR3 spells CAWSGTGKGNTIYF. CDR3 DNA: TGTGCCTGGAGTGGGACAGGGAAAGGAAACACCATATATTTT. This chain joins TRBV30 and TRBJ1-3; 8 positions match TRBD1. CDR1 and CDR2 from the germline V gene are GTSNPN and SVGIG (reference sequence). The V and J ends lost 1 base and 4 bases, in that order; junction bases with no gene match: 3. CDR3 size: 14 residues.